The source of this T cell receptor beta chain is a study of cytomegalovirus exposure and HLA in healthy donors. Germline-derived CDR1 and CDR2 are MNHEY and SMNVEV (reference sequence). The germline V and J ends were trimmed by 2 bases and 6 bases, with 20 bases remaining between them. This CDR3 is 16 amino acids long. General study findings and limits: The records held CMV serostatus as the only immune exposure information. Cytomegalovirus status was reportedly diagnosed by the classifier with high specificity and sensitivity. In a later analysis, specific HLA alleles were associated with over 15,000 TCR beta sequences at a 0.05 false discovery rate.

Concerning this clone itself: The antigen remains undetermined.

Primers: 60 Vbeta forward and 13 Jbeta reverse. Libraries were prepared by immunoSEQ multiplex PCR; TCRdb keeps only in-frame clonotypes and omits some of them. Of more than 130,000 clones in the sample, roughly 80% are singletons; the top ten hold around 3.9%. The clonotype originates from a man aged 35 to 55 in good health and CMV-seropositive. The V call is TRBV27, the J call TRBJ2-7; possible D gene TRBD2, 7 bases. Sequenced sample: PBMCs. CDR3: CASSLGVTGGGVEQYF. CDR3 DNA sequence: TGTGCCAGCAGTTTAGGCGTTACGGGGGGCGGCGTCGAGCAGTACTTC.